This record concerns one T cell receptor (beta chain) sequence. Its cognate antigen is unknown. This record comes from a study of PD-1 blockade in classical Hodgkin lymphoma. The CDR3 sequence is 15 residues long. With 1 base removed from V and 7 bases from J, the gap between germline ends came to 14 bases. CDR1 and CDR2 (germline): LGHNA, YSLEER. Study-level points and caveats: A significant rise in TCR diversity was seen by C4D1 for CD4+ cells but not for CD8+ cells. Diversity similar to that of newly diagnosed patients was seen at baseline in complete responders.

The table came from immunoSEQ multiplex PCR; TCRdb's copy has only in-frame clones and leaves some out. The table includes 38,000 or so clones, roughly three quarters detected once. Every patient was affected by relapse after autologous stem cell transplantation, while exposure to brentuximab vedotin was not uniform. This sequence joins TRBV4-3 and TRBJ2-1; D tentatively reads TRBD1 or TRBD2 (5 bases each). Specimen: peripheral blood mononuclear cells (PBMCs), collected before the second cycle of nivolumab. The receptor's source is a human donor with classical Hodgkin lymphoma. This CDR3 is CASSQGGSFPNEQFF. CDR3 nucleotides: TGCGCCAGCAGCCAAGGGGGGAGCTTTCCTAATGAGCAGTTCTTC.